A single sample gave rise to the 13 T cell receptor beta chains below, sequenced in a study of regulatory T cells in long-lasting Graves disease. HTBI primers from iRepertoire and Arm-PCR of CDR3 regions yielded the TCR beta libraries. TCRdb re-called the multiplex PCR reads with MiXCR, one entry per CDR3 protein. The data contain 250,000 or so distinct CDR3 sequences, around 19% of them singletons. As for time point: newly diagnosed GD, antithyroid drugs for less than 3 months. Scientists built the TCR library using RNA that was extracted from PBMCs. These data are also associated with another study on T cells in Graves' hyperthyroidism and ophthalmopathy.

The input for sequencing was peripheral blood mononuclear cells (PBMCs), taken at new diagnosis, from a patient treated with antithyroid drugs. The source is a woman aged 25 to 39 with Graves disease.

The table lists this clonotype with many counts. The chain couples TRBV20-1 to TRBJ1-1, with D maybe TRBD1 (6 bases). Trimming removed 3 bases at V and 8 bases at J, with 16 bases between. This CDR3 spans 13 amino acids. Looked up from germline, CDR1 is DFQATT and CDR2 is SNEGSKA (reference sequence). The CDR3 nucleotides read TGCAGTGCTAGTGGTAATCCGACAGGCGAAGCTTTCTTT. It yields the protein CSASGNPTGEAFF.

This clonotype has a count of ten or more. The chain is built from TRBV20-1 and TRBJ2-7; possible D gene TRBD1, 5 bases. Trimming removed 4 bases from V and 0 bases from J, with 7 bases in between. The CDR3 runs to 12 residues. Looked up from germline, CDR1 is DFQATT and CDR2 is SNEGSKA (reference sequence). This CDR3 is CSANRNSYEQYF. The CDR3 region has the DNA TGCAGTGCTAACAGGAACTCCTACGAGCAGTACTTC.

This clonotype was picked up many times. This chain links TRBV3-1 with TRBJ1-2, with 7 bases matching TRBD1. The ends lost 1 base at V and 8 bases at J; junction bases unmatched: 13. Germline V gene data show CDR1 as LGHDT and CDR2 as YNNKEL (reference sequence). This CDR3 spans 16 amino acids. The CDR3 DNA reads TGTGCCAGCAGCCAAGGTCGGGACAGAAGTATGAGGGGCTACACCTTC. This encodes CASSQGRDRSMRGYTF.

This clonotype was counted many times. The V and J genes are TRBV20-1 and TRBJ1-3; D remains ambiguous. Trimming removed 3 bases at V and 4 bases at J, with 10 bases between. This CDR3 is 13 amino acids long. Germline lookup yields CDR1 DFQATT and CDR2 SNEGSKA (reference sequence). CDR3 loop: CSASSGMGNTIYF. CDR3 coding DNA: TGCAGTGCTAGTAGTGGGATGGGAAACACCATATATTTT.

This clonotype was seen many times. This sequence joins TRBV12-3 or TRBV12-4 and TRBJ1-1; no clear D. The V and J ends lost 7 bases and 1 base respectively, with 10 bases between them. CDR3 length: 13 residues. Written as DNA, the CDR3 is TGTGCCAGCACCCTGTGGGGGAACACTGAAGCTTTCTTT. This codes for CASTLWGNTEAFF.

This clonotype was counted ten times or more. The chain carries TRBV10-3 and TRBJ1-4; no definite D call. CDR3 length: 13 residues. Germline CDR1 and CDR2: ENHRY and SYGVKD. The ends were cut back, 2 bases at V and 8 bases at J, with 9 bases in the middle. The chain's CDR3 is CAISEGSREKLFF. The CDR3 region has the DNA TGTGCCATCAGTGAGGGATCTCGGGAAAAACTGTTTTTT.

This clonotype was counted at least ten times. The V gene is TRBV5-1, the J gene TRBJ2-7; 7 nucleotides line up with TRBD1. V shed 5 bases, J shed 2 bases, and the junction held 10 bases outside the gene matches. This CDR3 is 15 amino acids long. Looked up from germline, CDR1 is SGHRS and CDR2 is YFSETQ. The CDR3 sequence is CASRAWTGETYEQYF. The CDR3 DNA is TGCGCCAGCAGGGCGTGGACAGGAGAGACCTACGAGCAGTACTTC. Full variable domain (missing parts from reference TRBV5-1 and TRBJ2-7): KAGVTQTPRYLIKTRGQQVTLSCSPISGHRSVSWYQQTPGQGLQFLFEYFSETQRNKGNFPGRFSGRQFSNSRSEMNVSTLELGDSALYLCASRAWTGETYEQYFGPGTRLTVT.

This clonotype was seen repeatedly, ten times or more. The chain carries TRBV19 and TRBJ1-5; 9 positions agree with TRBD1. This CDR3 has 16 residues. Germline CDR1 LNHDA, CDR2 SQIVND (reference sequence). V lost 9 bases and J lost 1; bases outside the gene matches: 10. The chain's CDR3 is CASDRGEIGSNQPQHF. Written as DNA, the CDR3 is TGTGCCAGCGACAGGGGGGAAATCGGAAGCAATCAGCCCCAGCATTTT.

This clonotype came up many times. The V and J genes are TRBV29-1 and TRBJ1-2; D is unresolved. Germline V gives CDR1 SQVTM, CDR2 ANQGSEA. The CDR3 runs 15 residues. Trimming shortened V by 1 base and J by 4 bases, and 16 bases separated the two germline ends. The CDR3 spells CSVEGVASLGYGYTF. CDR3 nucleotides: TGCAGCGTTGAAGGGGTTGCCAGCCTTGGCTATGGCTACACCTTC.

This clonotype was picked up a small number of times. This chain uses TRBV4-1 with TRBJ2-1; 8 bases are shared with TRBD2. V lost 4 bases, J lost 4 bases, and 12 bases stayed unmatched. The CDR3 is 17 amino acids. Per germline, CDR1 MGHRA and CDR2 YSYEKL. CDR3 region: CASSRPSGGAPYNEQFF. As DNA, the CDR3 is TGCGCCAGCAGCCGCCCCTCCGGGGGGGCCCCTTACAATGAGCAGTTCTTC.

Many counts were recorded for this clonotype. The rearrangement joins TRBV11-2 to TRBJ1-2, with a possible D match to TRBD1 (5 bases). V was clipped by 1 base and J by 6 bases, with 18 bases between them. Germline-derived CDR1 and CDR2 are SGHAT and FQNNGV. The CDR3 consists of 16 residues. The CDR3 sequence: CASSLVGQTLKNGYTF. CDR3 nucleotide sequence: TGTGCCAGCAGCTTAGTGGGGCAGACGTTAAAGAATGGCTACACCTTC. Filled out from reference TRBV11-2 and TRBJ1-2, the complete variable domain reads EAGVAQSPRYKIIEKRQSVAFWCNPISGHATLYWYQQILGQGPKLLIQFQNNGVVDDSQLPKDRFSAERLKGVDSTLKIQPAKLEDSAVYLCASSLVGQTLKNGYTFGSGTRLTVV.

This clonotype appeared many times. The chain uses TRBV5-1 and TRBJ2-7, with 9 nucleotides matching TRBD2. Trimming took 4 bases from V and 2 from J; bases not matched to a gene: 7. CDR1 and CDR2 (germline): SGHRS, YFSETQ. The CDR3 sequence is 15 residues long. The CDR3 loop reads CASSTGGGAAYEQYF. CDR3 DNA sequence: TGCGCCAGCAGCACCGGCGGGGGGGCCGCCTACGAGCAGTACTTC.

To note about this clonotype: A much larger clone differs by one base, so this may be a read error. The chain couples TRBV12-3 or TRBV12-4 to TRBJ1-5; D uncertain. There are 16 residues in the CDR3. Trimming left V 6 bases short and J 6 bases short, with 21 bases between. DNA for the CDR3: TGTGCCAGCAGAAAAGGTCTCAAACACCTGTCTCAGCCCCAGCATTTT. This sequence encodes CASRKGLKHLSQPQHF.